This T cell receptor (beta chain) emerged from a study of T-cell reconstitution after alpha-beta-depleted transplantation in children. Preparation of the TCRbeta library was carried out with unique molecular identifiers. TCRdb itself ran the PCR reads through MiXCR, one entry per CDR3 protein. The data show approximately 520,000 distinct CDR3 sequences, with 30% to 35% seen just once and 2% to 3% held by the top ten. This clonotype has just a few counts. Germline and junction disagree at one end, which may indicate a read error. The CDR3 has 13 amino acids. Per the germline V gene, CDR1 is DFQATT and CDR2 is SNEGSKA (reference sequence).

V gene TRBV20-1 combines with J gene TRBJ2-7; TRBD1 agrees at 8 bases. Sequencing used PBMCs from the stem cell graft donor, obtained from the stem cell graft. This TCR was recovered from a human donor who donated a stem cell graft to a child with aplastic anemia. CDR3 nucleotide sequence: TGCAGTGCCCTACTCCGGGACAGGCCACAAAGGGACTTC. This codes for CSALLRDRPQRDF.